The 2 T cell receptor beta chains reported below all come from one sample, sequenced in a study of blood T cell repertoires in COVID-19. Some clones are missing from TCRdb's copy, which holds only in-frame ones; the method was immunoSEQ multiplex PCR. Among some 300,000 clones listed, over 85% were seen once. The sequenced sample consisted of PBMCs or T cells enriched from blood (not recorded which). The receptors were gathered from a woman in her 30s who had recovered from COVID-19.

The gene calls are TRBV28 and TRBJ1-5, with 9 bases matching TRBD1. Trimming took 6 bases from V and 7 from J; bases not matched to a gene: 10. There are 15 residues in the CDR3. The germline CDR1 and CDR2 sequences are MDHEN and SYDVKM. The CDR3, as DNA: TGTGCCAGCAGCCGCGTAACAGGGGGCGTCCAGCCCCAGCATTTT. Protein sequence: CASSRVTGGVQPQHF.

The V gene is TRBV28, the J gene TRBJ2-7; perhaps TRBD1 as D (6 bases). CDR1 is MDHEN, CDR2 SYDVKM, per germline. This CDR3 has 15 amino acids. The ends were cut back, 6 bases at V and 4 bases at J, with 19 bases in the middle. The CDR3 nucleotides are TGTGCCAGCAGCGTTTGGGGCAGGGGAAGTTACGAGCAGTACTTC. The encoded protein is CASSVWGRGSYEQYF.